The rows below give T cell receptor beta chains drawn from one sample of a study of cytomegalovirus exposure and HLA in healthy donors. TCRdb's table, derived via immunoSEQ multiplex PCR, lists solely in-frame clones and lacks some. Of some 200,000 clones listed, 73% are singletons. Sequencing input: PBMCs. The source is a woman aged 25 to 39 in good health and CMV-seronegative. Both conserved end residues are part of each CDR3. D genes are given only for firm matches. Some rows have no size entry. The others give once, few or many, or a class for an expanded clone.

TRBJ2-1 . TRBD1 TRBV5-4 CASSSGTGGYNEQFF TGTGCCAGCAGCTCCGGGACAGGGGGTTACAATGAGCAGTTCTTC
TRBJ2-1 . . TRBV7-9 CASSLDFLNEQFF TGTGCCAGCAGCTTAGACTTCCTCAATGAGCAGTTCTTC
TRBJ2-7 few . TRBV19 CASSPRGGSGEQYF TGTGCCAGTAGCCCACGTGGTGGGAGCGGGGAGCAGTACTTC
TRBJ2-6 . TRBD2 TRBV5-1 CASSLDGRAGANVLTF TGCGCCAGCAGCTTGGATGGGAGGGCTGGGGCCAACGTCCTGACTTTC
TRBJ2-7 . . TRBV9 CASSVGPSVSYEQYF TGTGCCAGCAGCGTAGGTCCTAGCGTGTCCTACGAGCAGTACTTC
TRBJ1-1 once TRBD1 TRBV7-2 CASSLDGAGGVGAFF TGTGCCAGCAGCTTAGATGGGGCAGGGGGCGTGGGAGCTTTCTTT
TRBJ1-1 . . TRBV19 CASSIEGGSTEAFF TGTGCCAGTAGTATTGAGGGAGGTAGCACTGAAGCTTTCTTT
TRBJ1-2 . TRBD1 TRBV6-5 CASSRRTGAYGYTF TGTGCCAGCAGTCGAAGGACAGGGGCATATGGCTACACCTTC
TRBJ2-7 once TRBD1 TRBV2 CAIQGCSYEQYF TGTGCCATACAGGGGTGCTCCTACGAGCAGTACTTC
TRBJ2-5 . . TRBV9 CASSEGGGQETQYF TGTGCCAGCAGCGAGGGGGGGGGACAAGAGACCCAGTACTTC
TRBJ1-2 few . TRBV9 CASSPGVQANYGYTF TGTGCCAGCAGCCCAGGGGTACAGGCTAACTATGGCTACACCTTC
TRBJ1-5 . . TRBV4-1 CASSLFPLAEPQHF TGCGCCAGCAGCCTTTTTCCCCTAGCGGAGCCCCAGCATTTT
TRBJ2-7 . TRBD1 TRBV7-9 CASSLGQGFPYEQYF TGTGCCAGCAGCTTAGGACAGGGGTTTCCCTACGAGCAGTACTTC
TRBJ1-2 . . TRBV6-5 CASRRGNYGYTF TGTGCCAGCCGGCGGGGTAACTATGGCTACACCTTC
TRBJ1-3 . . TRBV6-1 CASSRMGAGNTIYF TGTGCCAGCAGTAGGATGGGAGCTGGAAACACCATATATTTT
TRBJ1-6 . . TRBV5-1 CASSLAGSGVRNSPLHF TGCGCCAGCAGCTTGGCCGGATCCGGAGTTAGGAATTCACCCCTCCACTTT
TRBJ2-1 . TRBD2 TRBV7-9 CASSLVSGTNEQFF TGTGCCAGCAGCTTAGTTAGCGGGACCAATGAGCAGTTCTTC
TRBJ2-7 few . TRBV7-8 CASSFGTAGLGDEQYF TGTGCCAGCAGCTTCGGGACTGCAGGTCTGGGCGACGAGCAGTACTTC
TRBJ2-1 . TRBD1 TRBV29-1 CSVGQGLNEQFF TGCAGCGTCGGACAGGGACTCAATGAGCAGTTCTTC
TRBJ2-2 few . TRBV7-7 CASSLEAASGELFF TGTGCCAGCAGCTTAGAGGCCGCTAGCGGGGAGCTGTTTTTT
TRBJ2-2 . . TRBV27 CASTYITGIAGELFF TGTGCCAGCACCTACATCACAGGGATAGCCGGGGAGCTGTTTTTT
TRBJ1-5 . TRBD1 TRBV11-2 CASSSDRGNQPQHF TGTGCCAGCAGCTCGGACAGGGGCAATCAGCCCCAGCATTTT
TRBJ1-4 . TRBD1 TRBV5-1 CASSLQGAGEKLFF TGCGCCAGCAGCTTACAGGGGGCGGGCGAAAAACTGTTTTTT
TRBJ2-5 . TRBD2 TRBV28 CASGVAGGETQYF TGTGCCAGTGGTGTAGCGGGAGGGGAGACCCAGTACTTC
TRBJ2-7 . TRBD2 TRBV2 CASSPTHPLAFPYEQYF TGTGCCAGCAGTCCAACCCACCCACTAGCGTTCCCCTACGAGCAGTACTTC
TRBJ1-5 once . TRBV7-2 CASSEVGGMSNQPQHF TGTGCCAGCAGCGAAGTAGGGGGAATGAGCAATCAGCCCCAGCATTTT
TRBJ2-7 . . TRBV9 CASSGQQGRGYEQYF TGTGCCAGCAGCGGCCAACAGGGAAGGGGCTACGAGCAGTACTTC
TRBJ2-7 . TRBD1 TRBV7-8 CASSPLGGPSYEQYF TGTGCCAGCAGCCCCCTAGGGGGCCCCTCCTACGAGCAGTACTTC
TRBJ2-1 . TRBD2 TRBV11-2 CASSPTVAGGRYEQFF TGTGCCAGCAGCCCTACGGTAGCGGGGGGTAGGTATGAGCAGTTCTTC
TRBJ1-2 . TRBD1 TRBV7-8 CASSLLGRTGQPYGYTF TGTGCCAGCAGCTTGTTGGGCCGGACGGGACAGCCCTATGGCTACACCTTC
TRBJ2-1 . TRBD1 TRBV27 CASSLPSPLFGQGAYNEQFF TGTGCCAGCAGTTTGCCTTCCCCCCTCTTCGGACAGGGGGCCTACAATGAGCAGTTCTTC
TRBJ1-6 . . TRBV7-3 CASSLIGGSNSPLHF TGTGCCAGCAGCTTAATCGGGGGATCTAATTCACCCCTCCACTTT
TRBJ2-3 few TRBD2 TRBV6-5 CASSRMASGTDTQYF TGTGCCAGCAGCCGCATGGCTAGCGGTACAGATACGCAGTATTTT
TRBJ1-5 . . TRBV10-1 CASKCHWRNQPQHF TGCGCCAGCAAGTGTCATTGGAGGAATCAGCCCCAGCATTTT
TRBJ1-1 few . TRBV19 CASSAEPEAFF TGTGCCAGTAGTGCGGAACCTGAAGCTTTCTTT
TRBJ2-7 few . TRBV7-8 CASSPRGCEQYF TGTGCCAGCAGCCCTAGGGGTTGCGAGCAGTACTTC
TRBJ1-2 . . TRBV6-5 CASSPQGTGGYTF TGTGCCAGCAGTCCCCAGGGAACCGGTGGCTACACCTTC
TRBJ2-4 . TRBD1 TRBV15 CATSRDPRTGASKNIQYF TGTGCCACCAGCAGAGACCCCAGGACAGGAGCCTCCAAAAACATTCAGTACTTC
TRBJ1-5 . . TRBV6-1 CASSSEVDQPQHF TGTGCCAGCAGTTCTGAGGTTGATCAGCCCCAGCATTTT
TRBJ1-4 . . TRBV2 CASSRINEKLFF TGTGCCAGCAGCAGGATTAATGAAAAACTGTTTTTT
TRBJ1-2 once . TRBV27 CASSLTGHYGYTF TGTGCCAGCAGTTTAACAGGGCACTATGGCTACACCTTC
TRBJ2-1 few . TRBV7-9 CASSLWGRGSNEQFF TGTGCCAGCAGCTTATGGGGGCGTGGGTCCAATGAGCAGTTCTTC
TRBJ2-7 . TRBD1 TRBV11-3 CASSIDRDYEQYF TGTGCCAGCAGTATTGACAGGGACTACGAGCAGTACTTC
TRBJ1-1 . . TRBV2 CARGQTAAEAFF TGTGCCAGAGGACAGACCGCGGCTGAAGCTTTCTTT
TRBJ2-1 . TRBD2 TRBV6-1 CASSDRLAGGHNEQFF TGTGCCAGCAGTGATAGACTAGCGGGGGGGCACAATGAGCAGTTCTTC
TRBJ2-2 . TRBD2 TRBV29-1 CSVGASGRAGELFF TGCAGCGTTGGGGCTAGCGGGAGGGCCGGGGAGCTGTTTTTT
TRBJ2-7 . TRBD2 TRBV6-5 CASRSLAGYYEQYF TGTGCCAGCAGGAGCCTAGCGGGATACTACGAGCAGTACTTC
TRBJ2-7 . . TRBV5-6 CASSSTSSYEQYF TGTGCCAGCAGCTCAACTAGCTCCTACGAGCAGTACTTC
TRBJ1-1 few TRBD1 TRBV6-6 CASRTQGTNTEAFF TGTGCCAGCAGAACACAGGGGACGAACACTGAAGCTTTCTTT